Listed below are T cell receptor beta chains from one sample, sequenced in a study of identical twins. TCRdb used MiXCR to reprocess the 5' RACE reads, holding one entry per CDR3 protein. The data contain more than 650,000 distinct CDR3 sequences, 5.5% to 7.5% of them singletons. Sample: naive T cells sorted from blood. These receptors originate from a young man in good health. Both conserved end residues are part of each CDR3. Each record gives: J gene, clone size, CDR3 length, D gene, V gene, CDR3 protein, CDR3 DNA. The D gene is left open where the match is weak. Part of the rows lack a size; the others show once, few, many or a class for expanded clones.

TRBJ2-2,few,18,NA,TRBV4-1,CASSQGARGGYGTGELFF,TGCGCCAGCAGCCAAGGAGCTCGAGGGGGTTACGGCACCGGGGAGCTGTTTTTT
TRBJ2-1,many,12,NA,TRBV7-9,CASGPRYNEQFF,TGTGCCAGCGGCCCCCGGTACAATGAGCAGTTCTTC
TRBJ1-5,many,16,TRBD1,TRBV20-1,CSARPLDRESNQPQHF,TGCAGTGCTAGACCTTTGGACAGGGAGAGCAATCAGCCCCAGCATTTT
TRBJ2-1,many,14,NA,TRBV28,CASSDQSLYNEQFF,TGTGCCAGCAGTGACCAATCCCTATACAATGAGCAGTTCTTC
TRBJ2-3,many,14,NA,TRBV5-6,CASSLDTGTDTQYF,TGTGCCAGCAGCTTGGATACAGGCACAGATACGCAGTATTTT
TRBJ2-1,many,16,TRBD1,TRBV24-1,CATSAWPGTGDNEQFF,TGTGCCACCAGTGCATGGCCGGGGACAGGGGATAATGAGCAGTTCTTC
TRBJ2-1,few,17,TRBD2,TRBV7-6,CASSLAWGLEGVNEQFF,TGTGCCAGCAGCTTAGCGTGGGGACTAGAGGGGGTGAATGAGCAGTTCTTC
TRBJ2-5,many,16,TRBD2,TRBV12-3/TRBV12-4,CASSLGLAENQETQYF,TGTGCCAGCAGCCTTGGACTAGCGGAAAACCAAGAGACCCAGTACTTC
TRBJ1-1,NA,14,NA,TRBV27,CASSRTGSNTEAFF,TGTGCCAGCAGTCGAACAGGTTCGAACACTGAAGCTTTCTTT
TRBJ1-1,many,14,TRBD1,TRBV5-1,CASRDRAANTEAFF,TGCGCCAGCCGGGACAGGGCGGCGAACACTGAAGCTTTCTTT